One TCR beta chain is described in this entry. The clone's antigen remains unknown. Base qualities are not recorded, but no much larger clone differs from it by a single base. The cohort was made up of about 670 healthy bone marrow donors. All cohort members were sampled while nominally healthy, although unrecorded immune exposures were likely present. The donor tested CMV seropositive, placing the donor among the 289 seropositive members of the cohort. A peripheral blood sample was collected from each donor, and TCR beta sequencing was performed on peripheral blood mononuclear cells. Genomic DNA was extracted from the blood cell samples with the Qiagen DNeasy Blood Extraction Kit. These data originate in a study of cytomegalovirus exposure and HLA in healthy donors (dated by TCRdb to 2016 to 2017). In terms of the full investigation: An earlier analysis of 550 to 700 of the donors reported more than 250 Gb of sequence data and 100 million to 130 million unique TCR beta sequences from roughly 200 million T cells. Roughly 300 gigabases of sequencing data and around 87 million unique TCR sequences were included in an early release covering about 600 HLA-typed donors. Among the roughly 410 genotyped donors, around 81% belonged to the genetic ancestry cluster associated with self-reported Caucasian donors. The study aimed to test whether cataloging public T cell receptors could reveal signatures of past pathogen exposure. Using immunosequencing, the study profiled T cell repertoires from around 680 subjects and related those repertoires to cytomegalovirus serostatus. Besides the first cohort of roughly 700 subjects, a separate validation cohort made up of 120 different subjects was used. To predict cytomegalovirus infection status, the study brought together high-throughput TCR immunosequencing, statistical association of individual TCRs with disease status, and machine learning. In a later analysis, previously published TCR beta repertoires from 600 to 850 donors were re-analyzed and high-resolution HLA genotyping was added so that TCR occurrence patterns could be studied. In the later analysis, no new phenotypic data were used to find candidate immune exposures; instead, reliance was placed on TCR beta sequences and their occurrence across donors. An earlier analysis of 500 to 650 of the donors applied high-throughput TCR beta sequencing to assess whether each TCR beta V gene segment acted as functional or pseudogenic. Alongside the repertoire data, information on donor age, sex, ethnicity and CMV serostatus was compiled. Genome-wide SNP genotypes for about 55% of the roughly 670 donors were used in a later genetic analysis, which treated that subset as a discovery cohort. All discovery cohort repertoires had been generated using a single sequencing platform. HLA typing covered class I and class II loci at four-digit resolution. Typing coverage differed by locus: A, B, C, DRB1 and DQB1 were typed in about 629-640 donors, DQA1 in 500 to 550, DPA1 in roughly 590, and DPB1 in 472. About five DR-DQ haplotypes were treated as single units for association and clustering because of strong linkage in the cohort. Across 398 genotyped donors of the cohort, an average of approximately 240,000 unique TCR beta nucleotide sequences per donor were sequenced, and 15% to 20% of those sequences were non-productive.

Overall results and qualifications from the work: The presence/absence analyses assumed that sequencing depth was roughly uniform across donors, and that assumption may not be true. In a later analysis, several top co-occurrence clusters were reported to appear linked to parvovirus B19, influenza, CMV and Epstein-Barr virus. A group of highly shared sequence variants was considered likely to be a technical artifact of the sequencing pipeline. A further reported finding was that TCR beta sequences accurately predicted the HLA-A and HLA-B alleles for most subjects in the first cohort. The earlier analysis of some 560 of the donors excluded over 15 rarely observed V segments, including chromosome 9 orphons, because counts were too low. According to a later analysis, TCR association rates differed among HLA loci, with DRB1 alleles showing the most associated TCRs and HLA-C alleles showing the fewest. The authors suggested that the approach could potentially be generalized to other disease states and immunological phenotypes. Immune exposure information for the cohort was limited to CMV serostatus. The study gave a list of under 200 TCR beta chains associated with cytomegalovirus. Linkage disequilibrium might explain the correlated functional status among segregating V segments, but an unknown experimental factor could not be excluded. In vitro tests confirmed that three of the cytomegalovirus-associated TCR beta chains recognize cytomegalovirus antigens. In a later analysis, HLA-associated TCR beta chains showed more clonal expansion and lower generation probabilities than non-associated chains that were equally common. When HLA alleles, especially DR and DQ, strongly co-occurred, attributing TCR associations to individual alleles was difficult. According to a later analysis, most CMV-associated TCR beta chains appeared to be HLA-restricted, and the HLA associations seemed to be driven largely by CMV exposure. Because the 87-base-pair reads could not distinguish some IMGT-functional V segments, including TRBV6-2 and TRBV6-3, those segments were excluded. Most TCR sequences were seen in very few donors, while some public TCRs were found in many individuals. Because some donors lacked HLA typing at each locus, the association tests relied only on the typed subset. A later genetic analysis reported fewer N-insertions in productive TCRs among donors in an Asian-associated ancestry cluster than the roughly 690-donor mean. An earlier analysis of 450 to 750 of the donors showed that most TCR beta V segments appeared in productive rearrangements either about 90% or about 30% of the time, which broadly matched IMGT annotations. Cytomegalovirus status was reported to be diagnosed by the classifier with high specificity and sensitivity in both the original and validation cohorts. An association between a missense DCLRE1C variant and V-gene and J-gene trimming of TCR beta chains was found in a later genetic analysis and replicated in an independent cohort. This cohort had only TCR beta chains sequenced, and the lack of alpha or paired-chain data limited which features could be detected. A later analysis associated about 18,000 TCR beta sequences with specific HLA alleles at a false discovery rate of 0.05.

The library was produced with the immunoSEQ multiplex PCR assay. For the multiplex PCR, a mixture combining 60 forward primers for TCR Vbeta segments and 13 reverse primers for TCR Jbeta segments was used. The CDR3 region of rearranged TCR beta genes was amplified from genomic DNA with a multiplex PCR assay. The Illumina HiSeq System was used to sequence the amplified TCR beta libraries as 87-base-pair reads. In the source study's methods: In a later analysis, tens of millions of unique TCR beta chains were counted across the 666 repertoires, and about 10 million of these chains were shared by at least two donors. To remove PCR and sequencing errors, raw reads were error-corrected and collapsed into unique sequences using a nearest-neighbor algorithm that merged closely related sequences. To assign V, D and J gene segments, CDR3 sequences were aligned to IMGT reference sequences. For a sequence to be retained, a match of at least six nucleotides to both a V gene segment and a J gene segment was required. A rearrangement was called productive if the CDR3 had no stop codons and remained in frame with V and J, and every other rearrangement was called non-productive. CDR3 was defined by IMGT convention, running from the second conserved V-encoded cysteine to the conserved J-encoded phenylalanine. Sequences without an unambiguous match to a single V gene segment were excluded from the earlier analysis of about 600 of the donors. An earlier analysis of fewer than 650 of the donors classified V segments as functional when productive rearrangements were above 56.7% and as segregating when the standard deviation between donors was above 5%. A statistical classification framework was built for diagnosing cytomegalovirus status from the catalog of TCR beta chain sequences. A later analysis assigned V and J genes by comparing TCR nucleotide sequences with IMGT/GENE-DB human TR gene sequences. A later analysis assigned CDR3 sequences and most-parsimonious VDJ recombination scenarios with the TCRdist pipeline. In a later analysis, every TCR beta chain was defined by the combination of its CDR3 amino acid sequence and its V-gene family, and reads without a unique V-gene family were dropped. In a later analysis, a few hundred highly shared, low-generation-probability nucleotide sequences were removed to address suspected cross-contamination and a sequencing artifact. For each public chain, a later analysis derived a clonal expansion index from normalized ranks of inferred template counts within each repertoire. Generation probabilities in a later analysis came from a VDJ recombination model fitted to out-of-frame rearrangements, and those results were checked against IGoR. In a later analysis, TCR-TCR, TCR-HLA and TCR-CMV co-occurrence was scored with hypergeometric tests, and a repertoire-size bias correction was applied to TCR pairs. To estimate false discovery rates, a later analysis permuted the HLA or CMV assignments 20 times. In a later analysis, co-occurring TCRs were grouped with DBSCAN, and TCRdist sequence similarity was added when clustering was performed within HLA-allele-positive subsets. Repertoires with fewer than 30,000 or more than 120,000 public chains were left out of co-occurrence clustering, as were five repertoires with anomalous nucleotide sharing. Entries here come from immuneACCESS through TCRdb and include only in-frame sequences with V and J called. Some clones fail to appear in such tables; in the studies checked, an unresolved V gene covers under half of the shortfall, and the cause of the remainder is unknown. D and trimming were read from the DNA, whereas the V and J calls and clone size are those reported in that table. Here the sample has about 190,000 clones; more than 75% occur a single time. The ten most abundant clones make up less than 15% of the sample.

Via the germline V gene, CDR1 is LGHNT and CDR2 FRNRAP. Including the terminal cysteine and phenylalanine, the CDR3 comprises 17 residues. The CDR3 DNA has 51 bases and is translated from base 1. The V and J ends are trimmed by 1 base and 0 bases, leaving 15 bases between them. The sequence is built from TRBV12-5 and TRBJ1-1; matching of 5 bases hints at TRBD1 as the D gene. The sample comprised PBMCs. The TCR originated in a woman aged 25-40 years in good health and CMV-seropositive. The CDR3 protein: CASGLGKVDRLNTEAFF. DNA sequence: TGTGCTAGTGGTTTGGGAAAAGTTGACAGATTGAACACTGAAGCTTTCTTT.